This T cell receptor (beta chain) was captured by sequencing in a study of blood T cell repertoires in COVID-19. At the level of the study: Samples taken during acute and convalescent COVID-19 were collected in the United States, Italy and Spain.

Some clones are missing from TCRdb's copy, which holds only in-frame ones; the method was immunoSEQ multiplex PCR. The table records around 64,000 clones, around nine tenths of them present only once. The V and J ends lost 1 base and 8 bases respectively, with 11 bases between them. Germline V CDR1 and CDR2: SGHAT, FQNNGV. CDR3 size: 13 residues. The chain employs TRBV11-2 and TRBJ1-2, with a weak D call TRBD1 (5 bases). The source of this sequence is a woman aged 80 or over with acute or convalescent COVID-19. The source material was peripheral blood. The DNA for the CDR3 is TGTGCCAGCAGCTTAGCGGCAGGGAACGGCTACACCTTC. Amino acids: CASSLAAGNGYTF.